The T cell receptor (beta chain) described here comes from a study of T cell responses to AZD1222 COVID-19 vaccine. Regarding this clone: Its matching antigen is unknown.

V dropped 2 bases and J dropped 3 bases, with 11 bases sitting between them. The CDR3 is made up of 14 amino acids. Germline V gene lookup returns CDR1 SGHRS and CDR2 YFSETQ. Assay: immunoSEQ multiplex PCR; the TCRdb copy retains only in-frame clones and omits some. The sample includes 150,000 to 200,000 clones, around 92% of them seen just once. General study points: Repertoire sampling happened only post peak T cell response. Baseline seropositivity characterized only six AZD1222 recipients.

This chain uses TRBV5-1 with TRBJ1-1; possible D gene TRBD1, 5 bases. The source was peripheral blood, collected on day 0 of AZD1222 vaccination. This receptor was obtained from an adult in good health. The CDR3 region has the DNA TGCGCCAGCAGCTTTACGACAGCTTACACTGAAGCTTTCTTT. It encodes CASSFTTAYTEAFF.